This paragraph covers one TCR beta chain sequence. Its antigen remains unidentified. The CDR3 consists of 14 residues. Per germline, CDR1 SGHAT and CDR2 FQNNGV. Trimming left V 5 bases short and J 6 bases short, with 15 bases between. This record belongs to a study of OX40 agonist ivuxolimab in advanced cancers. Study observations and caveats: There were, on average, more expanded clones in CD8+ T cells than in CD4+.

Assay: immunoSEQ multiplex PCR; the TCRdb copy retains only in-frame clones and omits some. Altogether more than 100,000 clones are present, around 93% being singletons, with the ten largest covering over 0.15%. The TCR was taken from an adult with an advanced solid tumor such as melanoma, head and neck, liver or kidney cancer. The starting material was CD4+ or CD8+ T cells sorted from blood, obtained in a trial of the OX40 agonist ivuxolimab. The chain links TRBV11-2 to TRBJ2-3; possibly TRBD2 for D (6 bases). CDR3 protein: CASSTPGLLDTQYF. The CDR3 bases are TGTGCCAGCAGCACCCCAGGACTATTGGATACGCAGTATTTT.